This section outlines one T cell receptor beta chain sequence together with its context. The antigen is unknown. The entry originates in a study of T cell responses to AZD1222 COVID-19 vaccine. Study observations and caveats: Nearly half of spike-specific TCRs reportedly go after variant regions that carry no mutations. At 160-218 and 743-854, vaccine-associated CD4 TCRs were dominant, and they spanned spike. Once two AZD1222 doses were given, Spike-specific TCR breadth and depth went up. The study identified only six AZD1222 recipients as seropositive at baseline.

Sequencing was performed with immunoSEQ multiplex PCR; in TCRdb, only in-frame clones are kept and a portion is missing. The sample records some 130,000 clones, 90% to 95% being singletons. Trimming removed 7 bases at V and 1 base at J, with 13 bases between. From germline, CDR1 is SQVTM and CDR2 ANQGSEA. The CDR3 is 13 residues long. The clonotype was recovered from an adult who received the AZD1222 COVID-19 vaccine. The rearrangement uses TRBV29-1 and TRBJ1-1; D uncertain. Here the sequenced sample was peripheral blood, taken 28 days after the second AZD1222 dose. Here the CDR3 reads CSATRSRNTEAFF. CDR3 coding DNA: TGCAGCGCAACTAGGTCCCGGAACACTGAAGCTTTCTTT.